One and the same sample provided the 8 T cell receptor beta chains below, sequenced in a study of identifying expanded T cells in peripheral blood. Using immunoSEQ multiplex PCR, the repertoire was profiled, and TCRdb retains in-frame clones only, with some absent. The sample lists about 94,000 clones; 70% to 90% were seen once. The sequenced sample was blood. These receptors came from a person aged 18 to 69 in good health.

The rearrangement uses TRBV30 and TRBJ1-3, with D unresolved. This CDR3 spans 13 amino acids. Germline CDR1 and CDR2: GTSNPN and SVGIG (reference sequence). V lost 0 bases and J 9 bases, leaving 12 bases between the germline ends. CDR3 region: CAWSVRSSATIYF. The CDR3 bases are TGTGCCTGGAGTGTACGGAGTAGTGCCACCATATATTTT. Supplemented by reference TRBV30 and TRBJ1-3, the full variable domain reads SQTIHQWPATLVQPVGSPLSLECTVEGTSNPNLYWYRQAAGRGLQLLFYSVGIGQISSEVPQNLSASRPQDRQFILSSKKLLLSDSGFYLCAWSVRSSATIYFGEGSWLTVV.

V and J are TRBV5-6 and TRBJ1-1; D is unresolved. The ends were cut back, 4 bases at V and 5 bases at J, with 21 bases in the middle. This CDR3 is 16 amino acids long. CDR1 and CDR2 (germline): SGHDT, YYEEEE. The CDR3 spells CASSPQPDHAGTEAFF. The CDR3 nucleotides read TGTGCCAGCAGCCCTCAGCCGGACCATGCGGGGACTGAAGCTTTCTTT.

This chain uses TRBV6-5 with TRBJ1-2; 10 bases match TRBD1. V dropped 6 bases and J dropped 5; count of bases not matched to a gene: 6. Per germline, CDR1 MNHEY and CDR2 SVGAGI. The CDR3 is 14 amino acids. The CDR3 is CASSPGQGRYGYTF. The CDR3 region has the DNA TGTGCCAGCAGCCCGGGACAGGGGAGGTATGGCTACACCTTC.

The chain recombines TRBV19 with TRBJ2-7, with D possibly matching TRBD1 (6 bases). With 4 bases removed from V and 6 bases from J, the gap between germline ends came to 19 bases. Germline V lookup: CDR1 LNHDA, CDR2 SQIVND (reference sequence). The length of the CDR3 is 15 residues. CDR3 bases: TGTGCCAGTAGTACACGAGACAGGATAGGAAGCGAGCAGTACTTC. This sequence encodes CASSTRDRIGSEQYF.

This clone came up a few times. V and J are TRBV7-3 and TRBJ2-1; no clear D gene. The V gene's germline CDR1 is SGHTA and CDR2 FQGTGA. Trimming removed 5 bases from V and 6 bases from J, with 8 bases in between. The CDR3 consists of 12 residues. The CDR3 DNA reads TGTGCCAGCAGCCCACCTGGCAATGAGCAGTTCTTC. Amino acid sequence: CASSPPGNEQFF.

This chain joins TRBV2 and TRBJ1-5; perhaps TRBD1 as D (5 bases). This CDR3 is 15 amino acids long. Trimming took 1 base from V and 6 from J, leaving 13 bases between them. Germline CDR1 is SNHLY and CDR2 is FYNNEI. The CDR3 loop reads CASSEELTRGQPQHF. CDR3 in DNA: TGTGCCAGCAGTGAAGAGCTGACGAGGGGTCAGCCCCAGCATTTT.

The genes are TRBV27 and TRBJ2-2; 8 bases map to TRBD1. This CDR3 comprises 16 residues. Germline trimming cut 3 bases from V and 4 bases from J; bases unmatched to any gene: 7. Germline-derived CDR1 and CDR2 are MNHEY and SMNVEV (reference sequence). CDR3 nucleotides: TGTGCCAGCAGTTTTGGCAGGGGGCTTGGCACCGGGGAGCTGTTTTTT. Translated, it gives CASSFGRGLGTGELFF.

V and J are TRBV6-5 and TRBJ1-2; D ambiguous. Germline lookup yields CDR1 MNHEY and CDR2 SVGAGI. V lost 0 bases and J 4 bases, leaving 12 bases between the germline ends. The CDR3 has 15 residues. The CDR3 DNA is TGTGCCAGCAGTTACTCATTTGGGGAAAGCTATGGCTACACCTTC. It encodes CASSYSFGESYGYTF.